A selection of T cell receptor beta chains follows, all from one sample in a study of identical twins' blood T cells. TCRdb recomputed calls from the 5' RACE reads with MiXCR, one row per CDR3 protein. The top ten clones hold approximately 6.6% of a sample with around 380,000 distinct CDR3 sequences, about 28% of them seen once. Sequencing was done on a sample of PBMCs. These receptors all stem from a woman between 18 and 55 years old in good health. The CDR3 runs from the conserved cysteine through the conserved F or W. Each record gives: clone size, J gene, V gene, D gene, CDR3 protein, CDR3 DNA. The D gene is left open where the match is weak. Expanded clones are given a class, and other clones once, few, many or no size at all.

few | TRBJ2-1 | TRBV10-2 | NA | CASSESRVGNEQFF | TGCGCCAGCAGTGAGTCCCGTGTCGGTAATGAGCAGTTCTTC
few | TRBJ1-1 | TRBV20-1 | TRBD1 | CSARNQGANTEAFF | TGCAGTGCTAGAAACCAGGGGGCGAACACTGAAGCTTTCTTT
NA | TRBJ1-1 | TRBV2 | TRBD1 | CAGKTGGYTEAFF | TGTGCCGGGAAGACAGGGGGCTACACTGAAGCTTTCTTT
NA | TRBJ1-2 | TRBV7-8 | NA | CASSLQGEVGGYTF | TGTGCCAGCAGCTTGCAAGGGGAGGTGGGTGGCTACACCTTC
NA | TRBJ1-5 | TRBV7-2 | NA | CASILGYGGPQPQHF | TGTGCCAGCATCTTAGGTTATGGGGGTCCTCAGCCCCAGCATTTT
many | TRBJ2-3 | TRBV29-1 | NA | CSVDAGTSTDTQYF | TGCAGCGTTGACGCGGGGACTAGCACAGATACGCAGTATTTT
once | TRBJ1-1 | TRBV7-9 | NA | CASRLALGGTQIKAFF | TGTGCCAGCAGATTAGCGCTGGGAGGGACCCAGATTAAAGCTTTCTTT
few | TRBJ1-5 | TRBV9 | NA | CASSVTGGGNQPQHF | TGTGCCAGCAGCGTCACCGGCGGTGGCAATCAGCCCCAGCATTTT
NA | TRBJ1-3 | TRBV30 | NA | CAWSPPGVTGNTIYF | TGTGCCTGGAGTCCCCCCGGAGTTACTGGAAACACCATATATTTT
NA | TRBJ1-1 | TRBV6-1 | TRBD1 | CASSDPRGGEAFF | TGTGCCAGCAGTGACCCCAGGGGGGGTGAAGCTTTCTTT
few | TRBJ2-5 | TRBV27 | NA | CASSSNPLMETQYF | TGTGCCAGCAGTTCTAATCCTCTAATGGAGACCCAGTACTTC
NA | TRBJ1-1 | TRBV2 | NA | CASISVDEAFF | TGTGCCAGCATCTCCGTGGATGAAGCTTTCTTT